Each of the 14 T cell receptor beta chains below was sequenced from the same sample in a study of blood T cells in healthy people across ages. Primers used in a second PCR of about 7 to 12 cycles were a sample-barcoded 5' primer and a J-beta primer mix. TCRdb recomputed calls from the 5' RACE reads with MiXCR, one row per CDR3 protein. This table has roughly 680,000 distinct CDR3 sequences, around a fifth appearing once. Source material: blood. The receptors were sampled from a man in his sixties or seventies in good health.

About this clonotype itself: Compared with germline, one end of the junction differs, possibly owing to a read error. The CDR3 DNA reads TGTGCCAGCAGCTTAAGCCAGGCGCGGTCCTACAATGGGCAGTTCTTC. It yields the protein CASSLSQARSYNGQFF. The rearrangement links TRBV7-6 to TRBJ2-1; no definite D call. This CDR3 region has 16 residues. The V gene's germline CDR1 is SGHVS and CDR2 FNYEAQ.

This clonotype was found many times. The J gene is TRBJ2-7, the V gene TRBV27, with D possibly TRBD2 on 5 matching bases. The V and J ends lost 2 bases and 1 base respectively, with 9 bases between them. Looked up from germline, CDR1 is MNHEY and CDR2 is SMNVEV (reference sequence). The CDR3 is 14 residues long. For the CDR3, the DNA is TGTGCCAGCAGTTTAGTACGGGGATCCTACGAGCAGTACTTC. Its protein is CASSLVRGSYEQYF.

The table lists this clonotype with a few counts. The chain combines TRBV6-1 with TRBJ2-5; 9 positions match TRBD2. The last part of the DNA fits TRBJ2-7 better; the J call may be wrong. The CDR3 is 16 amino acids. From germline, CDR1 is MNHNS and CDR2 SASEGT. The chain's CDR3 is CASSALFSGGLYEQYF. Written as DNA, the CDR3 is TGTGCCAGCAGTGCCCTATTTAGCGGGGGACTCTACGAGCAGTACTTC.

This clonotype was recorded a few times. CDR3 DNA sequence: TGTGCCAGCAGAAATTACGGGAATGAGCAGTTCTTC. As protein: CASRNYGNEQFF. The chain couples TRBV2 to TRBJ2-1; no definite D call. Germline CDR1 and CDR2: SNHLY and FYNNEI. There are 12 residues in the CDR3. V was shortened by 6 bases and J by 7 bases, with 10 bases between the two germline ends.

The chain employs TRBV30 and TRBJ2-5; D not certain. With the DNA end fitting TRBJ2-7 better, the J assignment may be wrong. CDR3 size: 11 residues. Germline values: CDR1 GTSNPN, CDR2 SVGIG (reference sequence). CDR3 nucleotides: TGTGCCTGGAAGGATGTCTACGAGCAGTACTTC. It yields the protein CAWKDVYEQYF.

This rearrangement joins TRBV7-3 to TRBJ2-5; TRBD2 matches at 13 bases. V lost 7 bases to trimming and J lost 0 bases; unmatched junction nucleotides: 11. Germline CDR1 is SGHTA and CDR2 is FQGTGA. The CDR3 is 18 amino acids. CDR3 nucleotide sequence: TGTGCCAGCACCGATGGACTAGCGGGAGAGACTTACCAAGAGACCCAGTACTTC. Amino acid sequence: CASTDGLAGETYQETQYF.

This clonotype has only a few counts. The chain recombines TRBV7-2 with TRBJ2-7; 9 bases are shared with TRBD2. The CDR3 is 14 amino acids. CDR1 and CDR2 (germline): SGHTA, FQGNSA. Trimming took 1 base from V and 6 from J; bases not matched to a gene: 4. CDR3 residues: CASSLVVAGAEQYF. The CDR3 coding sequence is TGTGCCAGCAGCTTAGTGGTAGCGGGAGCCGAGCAGTACTTC.

The chain combines TRBV9 with TRBJ2-5; 8 bases are shared with TRBD1. Germline CDR1 SGDLS, CDR2 YYNGEE. The junction had 9 bases not matched to a gene; V was cut back by 0 bases and J by 11 bases. CDR3 size: 14 residues. CDR3 sequence (DNA): TGTGCCAGCAGCGTAGGGCAGGGGGCTTGGGAGCAGTACTTC. This gives the protein CASSVGQGAWEQYF.

This chain joins TRBV28 and TRBJ1-1; TRBD1 agrees at 9 bases. V trimming: 3 bases; J trimming: 2 bases; junction bases outside the gene matches: 10. The CDR3 consists of 17 residues. The V gene's germline CDR1 is MDHEN and CDR2 SYDVKM. The CDR3 DNA sequence: TGTGCCAGCAGTTTCATTCCGGGACAGGGATATAACACTGAAGCTTTCTTT. It yields the protein CASSFIPGQGYNTEAFF.

The chain couples TRBV12-3 or TRBV12-4 to TRBJ2-5; D unresolved. CDR3 length: 15 residues. Trimming cost V 5 bases and J 4 bases, with 17 bases left between them. CDR3 DNA sequence: TGTGCCAGCAGTACCTCCAGCGTAGCCCGAGAGACCCAGTACTTC. Its translation: CASSTSSVARETQYF.

This clonotype turned up a few times. This chain's CDR3 is CASSPARIAKNIQYF. The CDR3 DNA is TGTGCCAGCAGCCCCGCTAGGATAGCCAAAAACATTCAGTACTTC. This rearrangement joins TRBV12-3 or TRBV12-4 to TRBJ2-4; D not certain. The V and J ends lost 6 bases and 0 bases respectively, with 12 bases between them. CDR3 length: 15 residues.

This clonotype was found a few times. V usage is TRBV28 and J usage is TRBJ1-1; a weak D match, TRBD1 (5 bases). The V and J ends lost 10 bases and 1 base respectively, with 7 bases between them. The CDR3 covers 11 residues. The V gene's germline CDR1 is MDHEN and CDR2 SYDVKM. The CDR3 loop reads CATGQNTEAFF. The CDR3 region has the DNA TGTGCCACCGGACAGAACACTGAAGCTTTCTTT.

This clonotype has a handful of counts. The CDR3 bases are TGTGCCAGCAGTCCGAACAGGGGATTACCCTACGAGCAGTACTTC. Translated, it gives CASSPNRGLPYEQYF. The gene calls are TRBV12-3 or TRBV12-4 and TRBJ2-7; 7 bases line up with TRBD1. This CDR3 has 15 residues. V lost 5 bases, J lost 2 bases, and 9 bases stayed unmatched.

The J gene is TRBJ1-2, the V gene TRBV25-1; D not resolved. The CDR3 is made up of 13 amino acids. The germline V gene encodes CDR1 MGHDK and CDR2 SYGVNS. Trimming pared 1 base from V and 8 bases from J, leaving 11 bases between. The DNA of the CDR3 is TGTGCCAGCAGTGAATTAAGAAGCGAGGGCTACACCTTC. Its protein product is CASSELRSEGYTF.